This entry lists 32 T cell receptor beta chains sequenced from one sample in a study of control samples from healthy donors and cancer patients. Clones were read by immunoSEQ multiplex PCR, and TCRdb kept only the in-frame ones, dropping some. The table has about 160,000 clones, approximately 96% seen once; the top ten hold about 9.3%. The source material was blood. These TCRs come from a woman in her thirties or forties in good health.

V gene TRBV7-9 combines with J gene TRBJ1-5; TRBD1 might be the D (5 bases). From germline, CDR1 is SEHNR and CDR2 FQNEAQ (reference sequence). The CDR3 contains 13 residues. Trimming removed 6 bases at V and 6 bases at J, with 12 bases between. The CDR3 is CASSRGSGQPQHF. In DNA, the CDR3 is TGTGCCAGCAGTAGGGGATCGGGTCAGCCCCAGCATTTT.

V is TRBV9 and J is TRBJ2-1; weak D call: TRBD1 (6 bases). Germline-derived CDR1 and CDR2 are SGDLS and YYNGEE. V lost 4 bases and J lost 9, with 20 bases in between. The CDR3 spans 15 residues. The CDR3 protein is CASSPYSGQGFEQFF. CDR3 coding DNA: TGTGCCAGCAGCCCTTACTCAGGGCAGGGGTTTGAGCAGTTCTTC.

The V call is TRBV6-5, the J call TRBJ2-2; D is tentatively TRBD1 or TRBD2 (6 bases each). The CDR3 sequence is 15 residues long. Between the trimmed V and J ends, which lost 8 bases and 7 bases, there was a span of 20 bases. Per germline, CDR1 MNHEY and CDR2 SVGAGI. This chain's CDR3 is CASLSQVGGGGELFF. CDR3 DNA: TGTGCCAGCCTTTCTCAAGTGGGGGGCGGCGGGGAGCTGTTTTTT.

The chain links TRBV9 to TRBJ2-1; D unclear. The germline V gene has CDR1 SGDLS and CDR2 YYNGEE. V gave up 1 base and J gave up 12 bases, with 11 bases separating them. The CDR3 runs to 12 residues. This chain's CDR3 is CASSVMGSGQFF. The DNA of the CDR3 is TGTGCCAGCAGCGTAATGGGCTCGGGGCAGTTCTTC.

This rearrangement joins TRBV15 to TRBJ1-3; tentative D call: TRBD1 (6 bases). The CDR3 is 18 amino acids. Germline V CDR1 and CDR2: LNHNV, YYDKDF (reference sequence). Trimming stripped 0 bases from V and 0 bases from J, with 15 bases between. CDR3 loop: CATSRDKWDTFSGNTIYF. In DNA form, the CDR3 reads TGTGCCACCAGCAGAGATAAGTGGGACACCTTCTCTGGAAACACCATATATTTT. Looking up the rest from reference TRBV15 and TRBJ1-3 gives the full variable domain: DAMVIQNPRYQVTQFGKPVTLSCSQTLNHNVMYWYQQKSSQAPKLLFHYYDKDFNNEADTPDNFQSRRPNTSFCFLDIRSPGLGDTAMYLCATSRDKWDTFSGNTIYFGEGSWLTVV.

The chain couples TRBV10-3 to TRBJ1-3, with 7 nucleotides matching TRBD1. The CDR3 contains 15 residues. After removal of 5 bases from V and 0 bases from J, the junction contained 4 bases not matched to a gene. CDR1 ENHRY and CDR2 SYGVKD come from the germline V gene. This chain's CDR3 is CAISTDRVSGNTIYF. CDR3 sequence (DNA): TGTGCCATCAGTACCGACAGGGTCTCTGGAAACACCATATATTTT.

The CDR3 reads CASSPGLTADTQYF. Written as DNA, the CDR3 is TGTGCCAGCAGCCCCGGGTTGACAGCAGATACGCAGTATTTT. The chain recombines TRBV7-2 with TRBJ2-3; D might be TRBD1 (5 bases). Germline loops: CDR1 SGHTA, CDR2 FQGNSA. Deletions cut 5 bases from V and 4 bases from J, with 13 bases between. The CDR3 totals 14 residues. Filled out from reference TRBV7-2 and TRBJ2-3, the complete variable domain reads GAGVSQSPSNKVTEKGKDVELRCDPISGHTALYWYRQSLGQGLEFLIYFQGNSAPDKSGLPSDRFSAERTGGSVSTLTIQRTQQEDSAVYLCASSPGLTADTQYFGPGTRLTVL.

The chain employs TRBV30 and TRBJ1-6; D is possibly TRBD1 (5 bases). The germline V gene encodes CDR1 GTSNPN and CDR2 SVGIG (reference sequence). V was clipped by 0 bases and J by 7 bases, with 10 bases between them. There are 14 residues in the CDR3. The CDR3 nucleotides read TGTGCCTGGAGTGTCGGGACGACGAATTCACCCCTCCACTTT. This gives the protein CAWSVGTTNSPLHF.

The rearrangement joins TRBV7-2 to TRBJ2-7; perhaps D is TRBD1 or TRBD2 (5 bases each). V was trimmed by 5 bases and J by 0 bases, leaving 14 bases between them. This CDR3 comprises 15 residues. Germline V gives CDR1 SGHTA, CDR2 FQGNSA. The DNA for the CDR3 is TGTGCCAGCAGCCCCTTGGGGACGAGCTCCTACGAGCAGTACTTC. As protein: CASSPLGTSSYEQYF. The full variable domain, completed using reference TRBV7-2 and TRBJ2-7, is GAGVSQSPSNKVTEKGKDVELRCDPISGHTALYWYRQSLGQGLEFLIYFQGNSAPDKSGLPSDRFSAERTGGSVSTLTIQRTQQEDSAVYLCASSPLGTSSYEQYFGPGTRLTVT.

The chain joins TRBV3-1 (or the pseudogene TRBV3-2) to TRBJ1-2, with 10 bases aligning to TRBD1. The J segment lost 8 bases and the V segment lost 2 bases, leaving 11 bases of the junction unmatched. The CDR3 totals 16 residues. CDR1 is LGHDT and CDR2 is YNNKEL in the germline V gene (reference sequence). In DNA, the CDR3 is TGTGCCAGCAGCCAACCTTTGGGGACAGGGGCGAGAGGCTACACCTTC. Protein sequence: CASSQPLGTGARGYTF.

This sequence joins TRBV4-3 and TRBJ1-6; D call uncertain. The length of the CDR3 is 15 residues. V was cut by 1 base and J by 3 bases, with 7 bases left in between. The germline CDR1 and CDR2 sequences are LGHNA and YSLEER. The CDR3 nucleotides are TGCGCCAGCAGCCAAGCGGCAGACTATAATTCACCCCTCCACTTT. Amino acid sequence: CASSQAADYNSPLHF.

The chain has TRBV29-1 and TRBJ1-2; 9 bases match TRBD1. CDR3 length: 13 residues. Looked up from germline, CDR1 is SQVTM and CDR2 is ANQGSEA. V gave up 5 bases and J gave up 8 bases; unmatched junction bases: 9. The CDR3 sequence is CSVTGQGYEGYTF. DNA of the CDR3: TGCAGCGTTACGGGACAGGGTTACGAGGGCTACACCTTC.

The rearrangement links TRBV7-9 to TRBJ1-1; TRBD1 is a possible D gene (5 bases). Between the trimmed V and J ends, which lost 1 base and 1 base, there was a span of 10 bases. This CDR3 comprises 15 residues. Germline V gene data show CDR1 as SEHNR and CDR2 as FQNEAQ (reference sequence). The CDR3 nucleotides read TGTGCCAGCAGCTTAGGGGGACTCCAGAACACTGAAGCTTTCTTT. This encodes CASSLGGLQNTEAFF.

The sample holds a few counts of this clone. The chain has TRBV10-2 and TRBJ2-7; 9 bases match TRBD2. J was trimmed by 2 bases and V by 7 bases; bases with no gene match: 6. CDR1 is WSHSY, CDR2 SAAADI, per germline. The length of the CDR3 is 14 residues. The CDR3 region is CASKALAGPYEQYF. In DNA, the CDR3 is TGCGCCAGCAAAGCGCTAGCGGGACCCTACGAGCAGTACTTC.

The genes are TRBV7-2 and TRBJ2-7, with D perhaps being TRBD1 or TRBD2 (6 bases each). V dropped 4 bases and J dropped 2 bases, with 15 bases sitting between them. This CDR3 is 15 amino acids long. Germline V gene data show CDR1 as SGHTA and CDR2 as FQGNSA. For the CDR3, the DNA is TGTGCCAGCAGCTCCCTACAGGGACTTACCTACGAGCAGTACTTC. Amino acid sequence: CASSSLQGLTYEQYF.

The chain is built from TRBV6-6 and TRBJ2-1; 8 nucleotides align to TRBD2. The CDR3 sequence is 11 residues long. The J segment lost 9 bases and the V segment lost 6 bases, leaving 1 base of the junction unmatched. In germline, CDR1 is MNHNY, CDR2 SVGAGI (reference sequence). The CDR3 bases are TGTGCCAGCAGCGCGGGGGGTGAGCAGTTCTTC. Amino acids: CASSAGGEQFF.

This chain uses TRBV7-2 with TRBJ2-5, with a weak D call TRBD2 (5 bases). The germline CDR1 and CDR2 sequences are SGHTA and FQGNSA. The CDR3 has 14 amino acids. Trimming stripped 8 bases from V and 3 bases from J, with 16 bases between. CDR3 DNA: TGTGCCAGCTCTAGCCAGCTCCGGGAAGAGACCCAGTACTTC. It codes for CASSSQLREETQYF.

The rearrangement joins TRBV18 to TRBJ1-1; D is unresolved. Germline-derived CDR1 and CDR2 are KGHSH and LQKENI. V was cut by 2 bases and J by 1 base, with 8 bases left in between. The CDR3 is 14 amino acids. The chain's CDR3 is CASSPYGWNTEAFF. CDR3 bases: TGTGCCAGCTCACCATATGGATGGAACACTGAAGCTTTCTTT.

The V and J genes are TRBV29-1 and TRBJ1-1; no definite D call. Germline loops: CDR1 SQVTM, CDR2 ANQGSEA. This CDR3 contains 13 residues. Trimming cost V 5 bases and J 0 bases, with 10 bases left between them. CDR3 nucleotide sequence: TGCAGCGTTTGCGTGGGGATGAACACTGAAGCTTTCTTT. Protein sequence: CSVCVGMNTEAFF.

The chain carries TRBV9 and TRBJ1-1; no firm D call. V shed 3 bases and J shed 0 bases, with 6 bases lying between them. Germline CDR1 SGDLS, CDR2 YYNGEE. The CDR3 has 13 amino acids. CDR3 nucleotide sequence: TGTGCCAGCAGCGAGGGAGTGAACACTGAAGCTTTCTTT. This gives the protein CASSEGVNTEAFF.

The J gene is TRBJ1-2, the V gene TRBV6-1; D might be TRBD1 (5 bases). The germline V and J ends were trimmed by 1 base and 8 bases, with 8 bases remaining between them. This CDR3 has 12 residues. The germline gives CDR1 MNHNS, CDR2 SASEGT. The CDR3 spells CASSEVGDGYTF. CDR3 DNA sequence: TGTGCCAGCAGTGAAGTAGGGGACGGCTACACCTTC.

The J gene is TRBJ2-1, the V gene TRBV9; 11 bases line up with TRBD2. The germline V gene has CDR1 SGDLS and CDR2 YYNGEE. Unmatched junction bases numbered 8, after V lost 1 base and J lost 5 bases. The CDR3 has 17 residues. CDR3 nucleotide sequence: TGTGCCAGCAGCGTAACCGGGACTAGCGGTCGTAACAATGAGCAGTTCTTC. Protein sequence: CASSVTGTSGRNNEQFF.

Remarks on this clone: This sample also contains other DNA sequences that code for the same CDR3. This chain joins TRBV7-2 and TRBJ1-1, with unresolved D. The germline V gene has CDR1 SGHTA and CDR2 FQGNSA. The CDR3 is made up of 14 amino acids. V shed 1 base and J shed 0 bases, with 6 bases lying between them. CDR3 DNA sequence: TGTGCCAGCAGCTTAGGACGGTTGAACACTGAAGCTTTCTTT. Translation gives CASSLGRLNTEAFF.

The J gene is TRBJ2-2, the V gene TRBV24-1, with a tentative D call TRBD1 (5 bases). Trimming took 7 bases from V and 3 from J, leaving 8 bases between them. Germline CDR1 reads KGHDR; CDR2 reads SFDVKD. This CDR3 has 13 residues. The CDR3, as DNA: TGTGCCACCAGGTCCAGGGACACCGGGGAGCTGTTTTTT. It is translated as CATRSRDTGELFF.

V and J are TRBV6-6 and TRBJ1-2, with D perhaps matching TRBD1 (5 bases). The CDR3 contains 15 residues. The germline V and J ends were trimmed by 5 bases and 5 bases, with 18 bases remaining between them. CDR1 MNHNY and CDR2 SVGAGI come from the germline V gene (reference sequence). Here the CDR3 reads CASSKSAGTEYGYTF. The CDR3 DNA reads TGTGCCAGCAGTAAGTCCGCCGGGACGGAATATGGCTACACCTTC.

J is TRBJ1-6 and V is TRBV27; D unclear. This CDR3 is 10 amino acids long. Germline lookup yields CDR1 MNHEY and CDR2 SMNVEV (reference sequence). Trimming removed 8 bases at V and 7 bases at J, with 3 bases between. CDR3 sequence: CASGNSPLHF. The CDR3 coding sequence is TGTGCCAGCGGGAATTCACCCCTCCACTTT.

CDR3: CASSITGTSGRGFF. For the CDR3, the DNA is TGTGCCAGTAGTATTACCGGGACTAGCGGCCGGGGGTTCTTC. The rearrangement uses TRBV19 and TRBJ2-1, with 11 bases lining up with TRBD2. The CDR3 is made up of 14 amino acids. V dropped 3 bases and J dropped 15; count of bases not matched to a gene: 10. The germline gives CDR1 LNHDA, CDR2 SQIVND (reference sequence).

The V and J genes are TRBV7-9 and TRBJ1-2; D is perhaps TRBD1 (6 bases). Trimming removed 0 bases at V and 6 bases at J, with 23 bases between. The CDR3 has 18 residues. Germline V gene lookup returns CDR1 SEHNR and CDR2 FQNEAQ (reference sequence). The CDR3 coding sequence is TGTGCCAGCAGCTTAGCGGTGCAGGGGCGGCAATTAGGACATGGCTACACCTTC. It is translated as CASSLAVQGRQLGHGYTF.

Comments on this clone: Other DNA sequences in the sample encode the same CDR3. The V and J genes are TRBV18 and TRBJ2-5; no clear D gene. Trimming left V 3 bases short and J 2 bases short, with 7 bases between. There are 13 residues in the CDR3. Germline-derived CDR1 and CDR2 are KGHSH and LQKENI. CDR3 in DNA: TGTGCCAGCTCACCGGGTCTACAAGAGACCCAGTACTTC. Translated, it gives CASSPGLQETQYF.

The rearrangement uses TRBV5-4 and TRBJ1-1, with 9 bases fitting TRBD1. CDR1 and CDR2 (germline): SGHNT, YYREEE (reference sequence). Trimming removed 4 bases from V and 6 bases from J; junction bases left unmatched: 1. The CDR3 contains 12 residues. CDR3 protein: CASSRDRAEAFF. CDR3 coding DNA: TGTGCCAGCAGCAGGGACAGGGCTGAAGCTTTCTTT.

The gene calls are TRBV9 and TRBJ1-1, with D unresolved. The CDR3 contains 14 residues. Deletions cut 0 bases from V and 4 bases from J, with 10 bases between. From germline, CDR1 is SGDLS and CDR2 YYNGEE. CDR3 sequence reads: CASSVAPASTEAFF. CDR3 bases: TGTGCCAGCAGCGTAGCTCCGGCGTCCACTGAAGCTTTCTTT.

The V gene is TRBV2, the J gene TRBJ1-6; D gene ambiguous. Germline V gene lookup returns CDR1 SNHLY and CDR2 FYNNEI. The V end was cut by 7 bases, the J end by 0 bases, with 13 bases between. CDR3 length: 16 residues. CDR3 sequence (DNA): TGTGCCAGCAAGGTCTTTCGGTTCTCCTATAATTCACCCCTCCACTTT. Its translation is CASKVFRFSYNSPLHF.